This note documents a single TCR beta chain sequence. TCRdb's copy holds only in-frame clones and misses some; the assay was immunoSEQ multiplex PCR. The sample lists around 150,000 clones, about 87% occurring once. This sample is part of a study of T cell responses to AZD1222 COVID-19 vaccine. The CDR3 consists of 16 residues. Germline CDR1 and CDR2: MNHEY and SVGEGT. With V trimmed by 5 bases and J by 2 bases, 10 bases remained unmatched. This clonotype was sampled from an adult in good health. The J gene is TRBJ2-5, the V gene TRBV6-2 or TRBV6-3, with TRBD2 identical over 8 bases. The material sequenced was peripheral blood, taken on day 0 of MenACWY control vaccination. The CDR3 nucleotides are TGTGCCAGCAGTCTTTCGGGGGGGCCAAGGCAAGAGACCCAGTACTTC. This encodes CASSLSGGPRQETQYF.